This T cell receptor (beta chain) was recovered during a study of blood T cell repertoires in COVID-19. As for the study in general: The samples span acute and convalescent COVID-19 from the United States, Italy and Spain. In each case, the material was cDNA or gDNA derived from T cells, B-cell-depleted T cells, or PBMCs.

CDR3 length: 12 residues. Germline V gene sequence: CDR1 SGHTA, CDR2 FQGTGA. V was clipped by 5 bases and J by 7 bases, with 11 bases between them. Participants were aged about 18 to 90 years, lived in 20 to 30 US areas, and enrolled virtually. Under the authors' procedure: Amplified reference gene primers provided the basis for estimating nucleated cell counts. Data came from immunoSEQ multiplex PCR; TCRdb stores just in-frame clones and leaves some out. The DNA gave D and trimming, while V, J and clone size come from that table. This sample has about 180,000 clones, with 65% to 90% found just once. The chain has TRBV7-3 and TRBJ1-2, with D unclear. The sequenced material came from PBMCs or T cells enriched from blood (not recorded which). This TCR was recovered from a man aged 45-65 years who had recovered from COVID-19. CDR3 in DNA: TGTGCCAGCAGCCCCCCCGGTGGTGGCTACACCTTC. It yields the protein CASSPPGGGYTF.